The sequence of this TCR beta chain was determined in a study of neurological immune-mediated disorders. The cells used in sorted libraries, CD4+ or CD8+ T cells, numbered 1 million. The making of cDNA relied on 5'RACE with 10-nucleotide random UMIs. TCRdb reanalysed the 5' RACE reads using MiXCR and keeps one entry per CDR3 protein. The sample consists of tens of thousands of distinct CDR3 sequences, about 9.9% of them appearing once. This CDR3 region has 11 residues. V was pared by 3 bases and J by 8 bases, with 10 bases between. Germline V gene data show CDR1 as DFQATT and CDR2 as SNEGSKA (reference sequence). Study observations and caveats: Sharing of CDR3 amino acid sequences among expanded clones across subjects was absent, suggesting private repertoires in all groups.

This clonotype was found many times. The antigen is not known. This TCR was recovered from a woman aged 30 to 39 with HTLV-1-associated myelopathy (HAM/TSP). Sample: CD4+ T cells from blood. The V gene is TRBV20-1, the J gene TRBJ1-2, with D possibly TRBD1 on 5 matching bases. CDR3 bases: TGCAGTGCTAGTGAGGGGTGGGGCTACACCTTC. Protein: CSASEGWGYTF.